The 3 T cell receptor beta chains presented below share a single source sample, sequenced in a study of T cell clonality in common variable immunodeficiency (dated by TCRdb to between 2015 and 2016). Library prep was done by the immunoSEQ multiplex PCR assay. TCRdb's version of the immuneACCESS table is confined to in-frame rearrangements and falls short of the full clone set. An unresolved V gene accounts for under half of the shortfall where checked; the remainder is of unknown origin. There are about 52,000 clones in this sample, and none of them is a singleton. The top ten hold around 1.8% of the sample. Source material: peripheral blood mononuclear cells. The receptors were gathered from a person between 18 and 75 years old in good health.

This clone showed up many times. The CDR3 goes on 3 residues after the read ends, and that part is filled in from the germline J gene. The chain employs TRBV30 and TRBJ2-3; TRBD2 is a possible D gene (6 bases). This CDR3 is built from 15 residues. Germline CDR1 is GTSNPN and CDR2 is SVGIG (reference sequence). With 0 bases removed from V and 0 bases from J, the gap between germline ends came to 10 bases. CDR3 DNA, as far as it was read: TGTGCCTGGAGTGTACGTAGCGGCAGCACAGATACG. Amino acid sequence: CAWSVRSGSTDT. The CDR3 reads in full as CAWSVRSGSTDTQYF.

This clone was seen ten or more times. The read ends 3 residues early relative to the CDR3; the germline J gene fills the gap. This chain joins TRBV6-2 or TRBV6-3 and TRBJ2-3, with D maybe TRBD1 (6 bases). The CDR3 contains 17 residues. The V gene's germline CDR1 is MNHEY and CDR2 SVGEGT. The CDR3 bases that were read are TGTGCCAGCAGTCCCCGCCCGGACAGTGCTTTACAAGAGACG. It yields the protein CASSPRPDSALQET. The CDR3 in its entirety is CASSPRPDSALQETQYF.

In this sample, this clone turned up many times. The read gets to within 3 residues of the CDR3 end, and the germline J gene fills in the rest. The chain combines TRBV19 with TRBJ1-2, with D possibly matching TRBD1 (6 bases). With 6 bases removed from V and 2 bases from J, the gap between germline ends came to 19 bases. Per the germline V gene, CDR1 is LNHDA and CDR2 is SQIVND (reference sequence). The CDR3 covers 16 residues. The CDR3 here is CASRSSFLDRNYGYTF. The CDR3 DNA, read in part, is TGTGCCAGTAGATCCTCCTTCCTCGACAGGAACTATGGC. Full variable domain (remainder filled in from reference TRBV19 and TRBJ1-2): DGGITQSPKYLFRKEGQNVTLSCEQNLNHDAMYWYRQDPGQGLRLIYYSQIVNDFQKGDIAEGYSVSREKKESFPLTVTSAQKNPTAFYLCASRSSFLDRNYGYTFGSGTRLTVV.